This TCR beta chain was captured in a study of T cells in localized non-small cell lung cancer. The study, taken as a whole, reports: Among the tissues sampled, uninvolved adjacent lung had the highest T cell clonality, above tumor. Across samples, adjacent lung featured a median roughly 62 of the top 100 tumor clones. Heterogeneity is still possible, as just one tumor region was sequenced.

CDR3 size: 14 residues. Trimming pared 3 bases from V and 0 bases from J, leaving 6 bases between. CDR1 and CDR2 (germline): SGHNT, YENEEA. TCRdb's table, derived via immunoSEQ multiplex PCR, lists solely in-frame clones and lacks some. The table shows over a thousand clones, with nearly 25% occurring only once. This clone qualifies as medium-sized. Antigen unknown. The specimen was lung tumor tissue, collected before any cancer treatment. V usage is TRBV11-3 and J usage is TRBJ1-3; no firm D call. This TCR came from a male donor aged 60 or over with stage II lung adenocarcinoma. CDR3 sequence: CASSLMDSGNTIYF. CDR3 nucleotide sequence: TGTGCCAGCAGCTTGATGGACTCTGGAAACACCATATATTTT.